The following is a T cell receptor (beta chain) sequence with its context. The entry originates in a study of blood T cell repertoires in COVID-19. Assay: immunoSEQ multiplex PCR; the TCRdb copy retains only in-frame clones and omits some. Found here are roughly 330,000 clones, approximately 87% of them singletons; the top ten hold approximately 5.3%. CDR1 is SEHNR, CDR2 FQNEAQ, per germline (reference sequence). With V trimmed by 4 bases and J by 7 bases, 10 bases remained unmatched. This CDR3 contains 15 residues. This sequence was found in a woman in her thirties who had recovered from COVID-19. The chain uses TRBV7-9 and TRBJ1-2; the match to TRBD1 covers 9 bases. What was sequenced was PBMCs or T cells enriched from blood (not recorded which). The CDR3 reads CASSSEDRGSGGYTF. The CDR3, as DNA: TGTGCCAGCAGCTCAGAGGACAGGGGCTCCGGTGGCTACACCTTC. Full variable domain (missing parts from reference TRBV7-9 and TRBJ1-2): DTGVSQNPRHKITKRGQNVTFRCDPISEHNRLYWYRQTLGQGPEFLTYFQNEAQLEKSRLLSDRFSAERPKGSFSTLEIQRTEQGDSAMYLCASSSEDRGSGGYTFGSGTRLTVV.